The T cell receptor beta chain described here comes from a study of T cell responses to AZD1222 COVID-19 vaccine. Here immunoSEQ multiplex PCR was the method, and the copy in TCRdb shows in-frame clones only, minus some. The data contain approximately 74,000 clones, approximately 82% of them singletons. This CDR3 has 15 residues. CDR1 and CDR2 from the germline V gene are SGHDN and FVKESK. The germline V and J ends were trimmed by 4 bases and 0 bases, with 12 bases remaining between them. The V gene is TRBV14, the J gene TRBJ1-1; possibly TRBD1 for D (6 bases). Material: peripheral blood, obtained 28 days after the second AZD1222 dose. The receptor was isolated from an adult who received the AZD1222 COVID-19 vaccine. DNA for the CDR3: TGTGCCAGCAGCCGACCCGGGGGGCTGAACACTGAAGCTTTCTTT. It encodes CASSRPGGLNTEAFF.